One and the same sample provided the 17 T cell receptor beta chains below, sequenced in a study of blood T cell repertoires in COVID-19 (dated by TCRdb to 2020 to 2021). The library was generated by the immunoSEQ multiplex PCR assay. The clones in this table, taken by TCRdb from immuneACCESS, are in-frame only. Not every clone is retained; where verified, under half of the shortfall comes from an unresolved V gene, and the cause of the rest is unknown. The sample has fewer than 75,000 clones on record, 90% of them singletons. The ten largest clones represent about a tenth of the sample. The material sequenced was peripheral blood. The origin of the receptors is a human donor in a cohort sampled during active COVID-19.

The CDR3 DNA sequence: TGTGCCAGCAGCTCCCAGGGAGGGTTCTCCTACAATGAGCAGTTCTTC. Translated, it gives CASSSQGGFSYNEQFF. The rearrangement links TRBV7-2 to TRBJ2-1; 7 bases are a match to TRBD2. The germline CDR1 and CDR2 sequences are SGHTA and FQGNSA. The CDR3 spans 16 residues. V was clipped by 4 bases and J by 0 bases; unmatched bases: 6.

The chain recombines TRBV3-1 (or the pseudogene TRBV3-2) with TRBJ2-1; 7 bases align to TRBD2. The V and J ends lost 0 bases and 6 bases, in that order; junction bases with no gene match: 5. CDR3 length: 15 amino acids. Germline CDR1 is LGHDT and CDR2 is YNNKEL (reference sequence). The CDR3, as DNA: TGTGCCAGCAGCCAAGATCGACTAGCAGTCAATGAGCAGTTCTTC. Its protein is CASSQDRLAVNEQFF.

The rearrangement uses TRBV24-1 and TRBJ2-5; D is perhaps TRBD1 (5 bases). The CDR3 has 12 residues. Germline V lookup: CDR1 KGHDR, CDR2 SFDVKD. Trimming left V 7 bases short and J 2 bases short, with 7 bases between. In nucleotides, the CDR3 is TGTGCCACCAGCGACAGTCAAGAGACCCAGTACTTC. Its protein product is CATSDSQETQYF.

This chain uses TRBV19 with TRBJ1-2; no firm D call. Trimming stripped 3 bases from V and 2 bases from J, with 7 bases between. CDR1 is LNHDA and CDR2 is SQIVND in the germline V gene (reference sequence). The CDR3 totals 13 residues. CDR3 DNA sequence: TGTGCCAGTAGTATGCGGAGAAACTATGGCTACACCTTC. This translates into CASSMRRNYGYTF.

V is TRBV7-2 and J is TRBJ2-2, with a weak D call TRBD2 (6 bases). V was cut by 2 bases and J by 6 bases, with 16 bases left in between. Germline-derived CDR1 and CDR2 are SGHTA and FQGNSA. The CDR3 loop spans 16 amino acids. The CDR3 DNA follows: TGTGCCAGCAGCTTATACCGAGGTAGCGGTCCCGGGGAGCTGTTTTTT. Its protein is CASSLYRGSGPGELFF.

Written as DNA, the CDR3 is TGTGCCAGCAGCCCGGTGGGACACCTGAATGAAAAACTGTTTTTT. As protein: CASSPVGHLNEKLFF. This sequence joins TRBV6-5 and TRBJ1-4; possible D gene TRBD1, 6 bases. Germline CDR1 MNHEY, CDR2 SVGAGI. This CDR3 spans 15 amino acids. Trimming left V 6 bases short and J 5 bases short, with 16 bases between.

V usage is TRBV11-2 and J usage is TRBJ1-1; D not resolved. The CDR3 is 13 amino acids. Trimming cost V 1 base and J 0 bases, with 3 bases left between them. Per germline, CDR1 SGHAT and CDR2 FQNNGV. The CDR3 nucleotides read TGTGCCAGCAGCTTAGGAGTGAACACTGAAGCTTTCTTT. Protein sequence: CASSLGVNTEAFF.

J is TRBJ2-2 and V is TRBV5-4; TRBD2 aligns across 9 bases. V trimming: 0 bases; J trimming: 3 bases; junction bases outside the gene matches: 9. This CDR3 spans 18 amino acids. Germline values: CDR1 SGHNT, CDR2 YYREEE (reference sequence). The CDR3 nucleotides read TGTGCCAGCAGCTTGGGTAGCGGGGGAGCCTTGTACACCGGGGAGCTGTTTTTT. This translates into CASSLGSGGALYTGELFF.

The rearrangement uses TRBV4-2 and TRBJ2-1; D gene unclear. Germline values: CDR1 LGHNA, CDR2 YNFKEQ. The CDR3 consists of 15 residues. The V gene lost 4 bases and the J gene lost 0 bases, with 10 bases spanning the gap. The CDR3 bases are TGTGCCAGCAGCCCCCGCGCCGGCTCCTACAATGAGCAGTTCTTC. It encodes CASSPRAGSYNEQFF.

This clone was counted ten times or more. The chain is built from TRBV4-3 and TRBJ2-3; 11 bases are a match to TRBD2. This CDR3 has 16 amino acids. CDR1 and CDR2 from the germline V gene are LGHNA and YSLEER. Trimming at V came to 4 bases and at J to 4 bases, leaving 7 bases not matched to a gene. This chain's CDR3 is CASSPTSGRGSDTQYF. The CDR3 nucleotides are TGCGCCAGCAGCCCAACTAGCGGGAGAGGCTCAGATACGCAGTATTTT.

This clone has only a few counts. The rearrangement links TRBV24-1 to TRBJ2-5; TRBD1 matches 8 bases. There are 15 residues in the CDR3. In germline, CDR1 is KGHDR, CDR2 SFDVKD. V was pared by 4 bases and J by 3 bases, with 6 bases of the junction left unmatched. CDR3: CATSEETGEEETQYF. The CDR3 DNA follows: TGTGCCACCAGTGAAGAGACAGGGGAAGAAGAGACCCAGTACTTC.

This sequence joins TRBV27 and TRBJ2-3, with 9 positions matching TRBD2. After removal of 6 bases from V and 3 bases from J, the junction contained 7 bases not matched to a gene. Germline values: CDR1 MNHEY, CDR2 SMNVEV (reference sequence). The CDR3 totals 15 residues. CDR3 bases: TGTGCCAGCAGGCGCGGACTAGCGTGGACAGATACGCAGTATTTT. As protein: CASRRGLAWTDTQYF.

The V and J genes are TRBV13 and TRBJ2-1; TRBD1 is a possible D gene (5 bases). CDR3 length: 18 amino acids. Between the trimmed V and J ends, which lost 0 bases and 7 bases, there was a span of 22 bases. CDR1 is PRHDT and CDR2 is FYEKMQ in the germline V gene (reference sequence). This chain's CDR3 is CASSLGPGGVQAGNEQFF. The CDR3 region has the DNA TGTGCCAGCAGCTTAGGCCCGGGCGGCGTACAGGCTGGGAATGAGCAGTTCTTC.

This clone is termed medium-sized. Written as DNA, the CDR3 is TGTGCCAGCAGTTCGGTTCACTCTGGAAACACCATATATTTT. This gives the protein CASSSVHSGNTIYF. J is TRBJ1-3 and V is TRBV7-9; D is undetermined. This CDR3 is built from 14 residues. The germline V gene has CDR1 SEHNR and CDR2 FQNEAQ (reference sequence). V was cut by 6 bases and J by 0 bases, with 9 bases left in between.

V is TRBV29-1 and J is TRBJ2-1; 11 bases align to TRBD2. V dropped 6 bases and J dropped 8; count of bases not matched to a gene: 3. CDR3 length: 12 residues. Germline V gives CDR1 SQVTM, CDR2 ANQGSEA. The CDR3 sequence is CSVLAGGHEQFF. CDR3 in DNA: TGCAGCGTCCTAGCGGGAGGACATGAGCAGTTCTTC.

The chain joins TRBV7-9 to TRBJ1-5; the match to TRBD1 covers 9 bases. J lost 3 bases, V lost 1 base, and 4 bases had no gene match. This CDR3 region has 16 residues. The germline CDR1 and CDR2 sequences are SEHNR and FQNEAQ (reference sequence). CDR3: CASSLGTGEDNQPQHF. The CDR3 DNA reads TGTGCCAGCAGCTTAGGGACAGGGGAAGACAATCAGCCCCAGCATTTT.

The chain combines TRBV6-5 with TRBJ1-2; D gene ambiguous. There are 14 residues in the CDR3. Germline CDR1 MNHEY, CDR2 SVGAGI. Trimming took 4 bases from V and 4 from J, leaving 13 bases between them. The CDR3 sequence: CASSSGWRGYGYTF. In DNA form, the CDR3 reads TGTGCCAGCAGTTCGGGGTGGCGAGGCTATGGCTACACCTTC.